A single sample gave rise to the 23 T cell receptor beta chains below, sequenced in a study of spatial heterogeneity in lung cancer. Documented time point: blood at routine non-recurrence follow-up after resection. A single record per CDR3 protein comes from TCRdb applying MiXCR to the 5' RACE reads. The sample lists about 47,000 distinct CDR3 sequences, 10% to 15% occurring once. The sample was PBMCs, taken at follow-up. Receptors were obtained from a male donor with early-stage non-small cell lung cancer.

This clonotype has ten or more counts. This chain connects TRBV2 to TRBJ2-3; no reliable D call. V gave up 7 bases and J gave up 4 bases, with 6 bases separating them. CDR3 size: 11 residues. Germline V gene data show CDR1 as SNHLY and CDR2 as FYNNEI. This CDR3 reads CASIGSDTQYF. Here the CDR3 DNA reads TGTGCCAGCATAGGTTCAGATACGCAGTATTTT.

This clonotype was seen at least ten times. V is TRBV14 and J is TRBJ1-1, with D tentatively TRBD1 (5 bases). CDR3 length: 15 amino acids. Germline lookup yields CDR1 SGHDN and CDR2 FVKESK. V was trimmed by 4 bases and J by 3 bases, leaving 15 bases between them. CDR3 nucleotide sequence: TGTGCCAGCAGCCTTACGTGGCGGGGGGACACTGAAGCTTTCTTT. Translated: CASSLTWRGDTEAFF.

This clonotype was recorded a few times. The genes are TRBV7-9 and TRBJ2-5, with D possibly being TRBD1 (5 bases). The CDR3 consists of 14 residues. The V gene's germline CDR1 is SEHNR and CDR2 FQNEAQ (reference sequence). V lost 0 bases to trimming and J lost 3 bases, with 8 bases between them. CDR3 DNA sequence: TGTGCCAGCAGCTTAGCTGGCAGGGAAGAGACCCAGTACTTC. Residues: CASSLAGREETQYF.

This clonotype was detected ten times or more. This chain uses TRBV5-1 with TRBJ2-7; 10 nucleotides match TRBD1. The CDR3 is made up of 13 amino acids. V gave up 6 bases and J gave up 5 bases; unmatched junction bases: 5. The germline V gene has CDR1 SGHRS and CDR2 YFSETQ. The CDR3 here is CASNRDRGDEQYF. DNA for the CDR3: TGCGCCAGCAACCGGGACAGGGGAGACGAGCAGTACTTC.

This clonotype came up many times. V and J are TRBV7-9 and TRBJ2-3, with a possible D match to TRBD2 (5 bases). Per the germline V gene, CDR1 is SEHNR and CDR2 is FQNEAQ (reference sequence). The V end lost 1 base, the J end lost 0 bases, and 8 bases lay between the germline ends. This CDR3 contains 15 residues. The CDR3: CASSLVRASTDTQYF. The CDR3 nucleotides read TGTGCCAGCAGCTTAGTGCGGGCCAGCACAGATACGCAGTATTTT.

This clonotype has ten or more counts. J is TRBJ1-4 and V is TRBV6-5; 9 bases fit TRBD1. This CDR3 region has 19 residues. The V gene end was trimmed by 0 bases and the J gene end by 7 bases; junction bases not matched to a gene: 15. The V gene's germline CDR1 is MNHEY and CDR2 SVGAGI. The CDR3 is CASSYSGTGSSRFREKLFF. In DNA form, the CDR3 reads TGTGCCAGCAGTTACTCGGGGACAGGGTCTTCGCGCTTTCGTGAAAAACTGTTTTTT.

The CDR3 loop is CASMAGLAVYEQYF. The CDR3 region has the DNA TGTGCCAGCATGGCGGGACTAGCGGTCTACGAGCAGTACTTC. V and J are TRBV2 and TRBJ2-7; TRBD2 matches 11 bases. Germline V gene lookup returns CDR1 SNHLY and CDR2 FYNNEI. J gave up 3 bases and V 7 bases, and 5 bases lay outside the gene matches. The CDR3 sequence is 14 residues long.

The chain uses TRBV20-1 and TRBJ2-5, with D uncertain. This CDR3 spans 13 amino acids. The germline V gene has CDR1 DFQATT and CDR2 SNEGSKA (reference sequence). Trimming pared 3 bases from V and 2 bases from J, leaving 10 bases between. CDR3 sequence (DNA): TGCAGTGCTAGTAGGCAGGAGCAAGAGACCCAGTACTTC. Its protein is CSASRQEQETQYF.

The sample holds many counts of this clonotype. The rearrangement links TRBV7-2 to TRBJ2-3; no clear D gene. CDR3 length equals 13 residues. V was pared by 4 bases and J by 5 bases, with 10 bases between. The germline CDR1 and CDR2 sequences are SGHTA and FQGNSA. This chain's CDR3 is CASSYQLKDTQYF. The CDR3 DNA is TGTGCCAGCAGCTATCAACTTAAAGATACGCAGTATTTT.

The chain employs TRBV11-2 and TRBJ2-2; 10 bases are shared with TRBD2. V trimming: 0 bases; J trimming: 6 bases; junction bases outside the gene matches: 10. Germline CDR1 and CDR2: SGHAT and FQNNGV. The CDR3 totals 18 residues. The CDR3 DNA reads TGTGCCAGCAGCTTAGATGGTGTCAGCGGGAGGGCCTCCGGGGAGCTGTTTTTT. It encodes CASSLDGVSGRASGELFF.

This clonotype was observed many times. The rearrangement uses TRBV7-6 and TRBJ2-7, with 11 nucleotides matching TRBD2. The CDR3 totals 14 residues. Germline V gene sequence: CDR1 SGHVS, CDR2 FNYEAQ. V lost 5 bases, J lost 4 bases, and 4 bases stayed unmatched. CDR3 in amino acids: CASSPGTSGYEQYF. The CDR3 DNA reads TGTGCCAGCAGCCCCGGGACTAGCGGATACGAGCAGTACTTC.

This clonotype has a count of ten or more. The chain is built from TRBV7-9 and TRBJ1-1; tentative D call: TRBD1 (5 bases). The V end was cut by 3 bases, the J end by 5 bases, with 13 bases between. Germline-derived CDR1 and CDR2 are SEHNR and FQNEAQ (reference sequence). CDR3 length: 14 amino acids. CDR3 DNA: TGTGCCAGCAGCTTGATCGGGGGTGGGACTGAAGCTTTCTTT. It yields the protein CASSLIGGGTEAFF.

This clonotype turned up a few times. CDR3 sequence (DNA): TGCGCCAGCAGCCCCGACGGGACAGGGCGCACAGATACGCAGTATTTT. It yields the protein CASSPDGTGRTDTQYF. V usage is TRBV5-1 and J usage is TRBJ2-3; 9 nucleotides agree with TRBD1. The CDR3 is 16 residues long. Germline CDR1 SGHRS, CDR2 YFSETQ. The V gene end was trimmed by 4 bases and the J gene end by 1 base; junction bases not matched to a gene: 7.

The chain is built from TRBV19 and TRBJ1-5; D is undetermined. Trimming pared 9 bases from V and 0 bases from J, leaving 6 bases between. From germline, CDR1 is LNHDA and CDR2 SQIVND (reference sequence). CDR3 length: 12 residues. Here the CDR3 DNA reads TGTGCCAGCAAGGGTAGCAATCAGCCCCAGCATTTT. Translating gives CASKGSNQPQHF.

This clonotype was picked up many times. The chain couples TRBV30 to TRBJ1-5; D is unclear. The CDR3 consists of 14 residues. CDR1 is GTSNPN, CDR2 SVGIG, per germline (reference sequence). The V end lost 0 bases, the J end lost 0 bases, and 6 bases lay between the germline ends. The CDR3 spells CAWSVLDSNQPQHF. The CDR3 nucleotides are TGTGCCTGGAGTGTCTTAGATAGCAATCAGCCCCAGCATTTT.

The chain has TRBV29-1 and TRBJ1-1; D is undetermined. The ends were cut back, 3 bases at V and 0 bases at J, with 5 bases in the middle. The CDR3 contains 12 residues. Per the germline V gene, CDR1 is SQVTM and CDR2 is ANQGSEA. The CDR3 sequence: CSVDRVNTEAFF. CDR3 in DNA: TGCAGCGTTGATCGAGTGAACACTGAAGCTTTCTTT.

Many counts were recorded for this clonotype. This chain uses TRBV7-2 with TRBJ2-3, with TRBD2 identical over 10 bases. The CDR3 totals 18 residues. With 1 base clipped from V and 2 bases from J, the junction kept 9 bases outside the gene matches. In germline, CDR1 is SGHTA, CDR2 FQGNSA. CDR3 sequence reads: CASSLDGLAGELTDTQYF. CDR3 sequence (DNA): TGTGCCAGCAGCTTAGACGGCCTAGCGGGGGAGCTCACAGATACGCAGTATTTT.

This clonotype was counted a few times. The genes are TRBV19 and TRBJ2-1; 8 nucleotides line up with TRBD2. This CDR3 comprises 15 residues. V trimming: 11 bases; J trimming: 5 bases; junction bases outside the gene matches: 14. Germline V gene sequence: CDR1 LNHDA, CDR2 SQIVND (reference sequence). The CDR3 protein is CAAQGTGGQDNEQFF. DNA for the CDR3: TGTGCCGCCCAGGGAACGGGGGGGCAGGACAATGAGCAGTTCTTC.

This clonotype was counted at least ten times. The chain carries TRBV5-6 and TRBJ2-3; 9 nucleotides agree with TRBD2. This CDR3 has 15 residues. With V trimmed by 4 bases and J by 2 bases, 5 bases remained unmatched. CDR1 and CDR2 from the germline V gene are SGHDT and YYEEEE. The CDR3 DNA sequence: TGTGCCAGCAGCCCCCTAGCGGGGACCACAGATACGCAGTATTTT. This codes for CASSPLAGTTDTQYF.

This clonotype has a count of ten or more. The chain combines TRBV5-1 with TRBJ2-3, with D hard to call. The germline gives CDR1 SGHRS, CDR2 YFSETQ. The CDR3 sequence is 16 residues long. V was shortened by 4 bases and J by 1 base, with 16 bases between the two germline ends. The CDR3 region has the DNA TGCGCCAGCAGCCCCGCGGAAGAGGTGGGCACAGATACGCAGTATTTT. This translates into CASSPAEEVGTDTQYF.

This clonotype occurred a few times. The CDR3 spells CASSRGRANTGELFF. CDR3 DNA sequence: TGCGCCAGCAGTCGGGGCCGCGCGAACACCGGGGAGCTGTTTTTT. J is TRBJ2-2 and V is TRBV23-1; D perhaps matches TRBD1 (5 bases). TRBV23-1 is an open reading frame, and its role is uncertain. This CDR3 is 15 amino acids long. The V and J ends lost 4 bases and 0 bases respectively, with 9 bases between them.

This clonotype was seen many times. The rearrangement links TRBV7-6 to TRBJ2-2; 10 bases fit TRBD2. This CDR3 contains 15 residues. The junction had 8 bases not matched to a gene; V was cut back by 6 bases and J by 7 bases. Germline V CDR1 and CDR2: SGHVS, FNYEAQ. The CDR3 spells CASSPTSGTGGELFF. CDR3 DNA sequence: TGTGCCAGCAGTCCCACTAGCGGGACGGGCGGGGAGCTGTTTTTT.

The J gene is TRBJ2-7, the V gene TRBV5-1; maybe TRBD2 (5 bases). The V and J ends lost 1 base and 2 bases respectively, with 10 bases between them. The CDR3 totals 14 residues. Germline CDR1 reads SGHRS; CDR2 reads YFSETQ. CDR3 DNA: TGCGCCAGCAGCTTGTATAGCGATCCCTACGAGCAGTACTTC. It translates to CASSLYSDPYEQYF.